Reported below is one TCR beta chain. Its cognate antigen has yet to be identified. No base qualities exist here, and no much larger clone lies one base off it. This entry is derived from a study of OX40 agonist ivuxolimab in advanced cancers. About the investigation overall: Ivuxolimab, which targeted the costimulatory receptor OX40 (CD134), was an agonistic, fully human IgG2 monoclonal antibody. The monotherapy dose-escalation portion (N of about 50 patients) of the phase I ivuxolimab trial is reported in the paper. In the dose-escalation cohort, 82.7% of patients were male, and the mean age was approximately 55 years, with a range of 23 to 79. Prior anti-PD-1, anti-PD-L1 or anti-CTLA-4 therapy was permitted, and checkpoint inhibitors had been received by roughly 42% of dose-escalation patients. Partial responses were achieved by three dose-escalation patients, of whom one had hepatocellular carcinoma and two had cutaneous melanoma. Intravenous ivuxolimab was administered to patients every 2 weeks at six dose levels: 0.01, 0.1, 0.3, 1.5, 3 and 10 mg/kg. The point of sequencing TCRbeta in the periphery was to test whether ivuxolimab changed TCR sequence diversity and drove clonal T-cell expansion. Of the approximately 50 dose-escalation patients, hepatocellular carcinoma was present in approximately 20, melanoma in around 15, renal cell carcinoma in 9 and head and neck cancer in 9.

Trimming at the junction amounts to 5 bases on V and 5 bases on J, and the germline ends lie 22 bases apart. As encoded in the germline V gene (reference sequence), CDR1 is LNHDA while CDR2 is SQIVND. Counted from cysteine to phenylalanine, this CDR3 has 18 amino acids. Solely the CDR3 DNA is kept, with 54 bases framed from the first base. Patients with autoimmune disease history or receiving systemic immunosuppression were excluded from the trial. Peripheral blood for TCR sequencing was drawn from every dose cohort at baseline, at cycle 4 day 1 and at cycle 7 day 1. Samples came from an open-label, multicenter, first-in-human phase I dose-escalation trial of ivuxolimab. Adults with locally advanced or metastatic melanoma, renal cell, hepatocellular, or head and neck squamous cell carcinoma were enrolled in the trial. Before TCR sequencing, CD4+ T cells and CD8+ T cells from peripheral blood were sorted into separate populations.

Overall study outcomes, separate from this receptor: In the 0.1-3.0 mg/kg groups, partial responders were among the patients with the lowest normalized peripheral clonal expansion, particularly in CD8+ T cells. Low levels of normalized T-cell clonal expansion were also shown by some nonresponding patients. The antigen specificity of the clonally expanded peripheral T cells was not determined. After ivuxolimab, expanded clones were on average more numerous among CD8+ T cells than among CD4+ T cells. Clonal expansion of both CD4+ and CD8+ blood T cells was observed from baseline to week 6 at doses 0.1 to 3.0 mg/kg.

Genomic DNA was extracted from sorted cells for sequencing of the TCRbeta CDR3 region. The immunoSEQ Assay was used for sequencing of TCRbeta CDR3 regions. TCRdb retrieved this table from immuneACCESS and kept in-frame rearrangements only. Not all clones are present; in checked studies, unresolved V genes account for under half, and no reason is known for the remainder. The sample data list about 20,000 clones, and 65% to 90% of these were observed just once. The top ten hold 16% of the sample. The TCR comes from an adult with an advanced solid tumor such as melanoma, head and neck, liver or kidney cancer. The rearrangement joined TRBV19 to TRBJ2-6; the D gene cannot be resolved reliably. The sample in question was CD4+ or CD8+ T cells sorted from blood, obtained in a trial of the OX40 agonist ivuxolimab. The CDR3 amino acid sequence is: CASSGSSKSQSRANVLTF. The DNA sequence is as follows: TGTGCCAGTAGTGGTTCCAGCAAATCACAAAGTCGGGCCAACGTCCTGACTTTC.